The 23 T cell receptor beta chains given below trace back to one sample, sequenced in a study of blood T cell repertoires in COVID-19. Generated by immunoSEQ multiplex PCR, the TCRdb table keeps only in-frame clones and is missing some. Among roughly 120,000 clones listed, approximately 81% were seen once. Input material: peripheral blood. The receptors come from a man in his sixties with acute or convalescent COVID-19.

The J gene is TRBJ1-2, the V gene TRBV19, with a possible D match to TRBD1 (5 bases). CDR1 and CDR2 (germline): LNHDA, SQIVND (reference sequence). The CDR3 loop spans 16 amino acids. V was shortened by 6 bases and J by 6 bases, with 23 bases between the two germline ends. For the CDR3, the DNA is TGTGCCAGTAGATCCTGGGGGGGGAGCCCTTTCGATGGCTACACCTTC. Encoded protein: CASRSWGGSPFDGYTF.

The CDR3 nucleotides are TGCAGCGTTGAATTCCAGCGGGAGGCTAACACCGGGGAGCTGTTTTTT. Its translation is CSVEFQREANTGELFF. J is TRBJ2-2 and V is TRBV29-1; 9 bases agree with TRBD2. CDR3 length: 16 amino acids. Trimming removed 2 bases from V and 2 bases from J; junction bases left unmatched: 6. The germline V gene has CDR1 SQVTM and CDR2 ANQGSEA.

The chain combines TRBV12-5 with TRBJ2-2; no clear D. V gave up 5 bases and J gave up 8 bases, with 9 bases separating them. Germline V gives CDR1 LGHNT, CDR2 FRNRAP. The CDR3 is 12 residues long. The CDR3 protein is CASGREAGELFF. As DNA, the CDR3 is TGTGCTAGTGGTAGAGAAGCGGGGGAGCTGTTTTTT.

The J gene is TRBJ2-3, the V gene TRBV7-2, with 7 bases lining up with TRBD2. Germline V gives CDR1 SGHTA, CDR2 FQGNSA. The CDR3 has 15 amino acids. The V and J ends lost 8 bases and 0 bases, in that order; junction bases with no gene match: 8. CDR3 in amino acids: CASGATGGSTDTQYF. The CDR3, as DNA: TGTGCCAGCGGAGCAACGGGAGGCAGCACAGATACGCAGTATTTT.

V usage is TRBV19 and J usage is TRBJ1-5; D is uncertain. This CDR3 spans 13 amino acids. V was pared by 1 base and J by 3 bases, with 4 bases between. CDR1 LNHDA and CDR2 SQIVND come from the germline V gene (reference sequence). The CDR3 nucleotides read TGTGCCAGTAGTATAGTAATCAATCAGCCCCAGCATTTT. Protein product: CASSIVINQPQHF.

The chain carries TRBV12-2 and TRBJ2-7; the table assigns TRBD2, which was not confirmed against the DNA. TRBV12-2 is designated a pseudogene. This CDR3 region has 16 residues. CDR3 amino acids: CASRPTSGRASYEQYF. The CDR3 DNA is TGTGCAAGTCGCCCGACTAGCGGGAGGGCCTCCTACGAGCAGTACTTC.

The gene calls are TRBV30 and TRBJ1-4; 7 bases map to TRBD1. Unmatched junction bases numbered 7, after V lost 0 bases and J lost 3 bases. Per the germline V gene, CDR1 is GTSNPN and CDR2 is SVGIG (reference sequence). The CDR3 runs to 16 residues. Here the CDR3 reads CAWSVGWGQSNEKLFF. In DNA form, the CDR3 reads TGTGCCTGGAGTGTAGGGTGGGGACAGTCTAATGAAAAACTGTTTTTT.

CDR3 in amino acids: CASSLSNTGELFF. DNA for the CDR3: TGTGCCAGCAGCTTATCTAACACCGGGGAGCTGTTTTTT. The chain joins TRBV7-2 to TRBJ2-2; D unresolved. Trimming removed 2 bases from V and 2 bases from J, with 3 bases in between. The length of the CDR3 is 13 residues. Germline lookup yields CDR1 SGHTA and CDR2 FQGNSA.

The genes are TRBV5-4 and TRBJ2-6; TRBD1 matches 7 bases. The CDR3 has 14 amino acids. The V segment lost 8 bases and the J segment 0 bases; nucleotides outside the gene matches: 2. CDR1 and CDR2 from the germline V gene are SGHNT and YYREEE (reference sequence). This CDR3 is CASRDSSGANVLTF. CDR3 nucleotides: TGTGCCAGTAGGGACAGCTCTGGGGCCAACGTCCTGACTTTC.

The rearrangement links TRBV5-6 to TRBJ2-3, with 10 positions matching TRBD1. With 3 bases clipped from V and 2 bases from J, the junction kept 6 bases outside the gene matches. CDR1 and CDR2 from the germline V gene are SGHDT and YYEEEE. CDR3 length: 16 amino acids. This chain's CDR3 is CASSWAGTGVTDTQYF. Written as DNA, the CDR3 is TGTGCCAGCAGCTGGGCCGGGACAGGGGTCACAGATACGCAGTATTTT. The full variable domain, completed using reference TRBV5-6 and TRBJ2-3, is DAGVTQSPTHLIKTRGQQVTLRCSPKSGHDTVSWYQQALGQGPQFIFQYYEEEERQRGNFPDRFSGHQFPNYSSELNVNALLLGDSALYLCASSWAGTGVTDTQYFGPGTRLTVL.

This chain joins TRBV19 and TRBJ2-3; 12 nucleotides match TRBD2. This CDR3 is built from 17 residues. Trimming at V came to 5 bases and at J to 3 bases, leaving 9 bases not matched to a gene. Germline loops: CDR1 LNHDA, CDR2 SQIVND (reference sequence). This chain's CDR3 is CASSGRLAGDGTDTQYF. The CDR3 region has the DNA TGTGCCAGTAGTGGGAGACTAGCGGGAGATGGGACAGATACGCAGTATTTT.

The chain links TRBV6-2 or TRBV6-3 to TRBJ1-5, with 8 nucleotides matching TRBD1. Germline CDR1 reads MNHEY; CDR2 reads SVGEGT. This CDR3 is 15 amino acids long. After removal of 6 bases from V and 7 bases from J, the junction contained 11 bases not matched to a gene. CDR3 sequence reads: CASSLDRGAEQPQHF. CDR3 nucleotides: TGTGCCAGCAGCCTCGACAGGGGCGCGGAACAGCCCCAGCATTTT.

This rearrangement joins TRBV28 to TRBJ2-1; D is ambiguous. V was shortened by 3 bases and J by 7 bases, with 7 bases between the two germline ends. The CDR3 totals 12 residues. CDR1 and CDR2 (germline): MDHEN, SYDVKM. CDR3 region: CASSFPVNEQFF. The DNA for the CDR3 is TGTGCCAGCAGTTTCCCCGTTAATGAGCAGTTCTTC.

The genes are TRBV7-6 and TRBJ2-5, with a possible D match to TRBD2 (5 bases). Trimming took 0 bases from V and 3 from J, leaving 11 bases between them. The CDR3 loop spans 15 amino acids. Germline V gives CDR1 SGHVS, CDR2 FNYEAQ. The CDR3 DNA sequence: TGTGCCAGCAGCTTAGCCGTACTAGGAAAAGAGACCCAGTACTTC. It specifies CASSLAVLGKETQYF.

The DNA for the CDR3 is TGTGCCACCATGGAGGCCTCACCGAACACTGAAGCTTTCTTT. As protein: CATMEASPNTEAFF. The chain couples TRBV28 to TRBJ1-1; D uncertain. The CDR3 length is 14 residues. CDR1 and CDR2 from the germline V gene are MDHEN and SYDVKM. V lost 10 bases to trimming and J lost 1 base, with 16 bases between them.

The rearrangement links TRBV4-1 to TRBJ1-2; 9 bases align to TRBD1. Germline V CDR1 and CDR2: MGHRA, YSYEKL. J was trimmed by 4 bases and V by 1 base; bases with no gene match: 4. The CDR3 totals 15 residues. The CDR3 loop reads CASSQGTGEVYGYTF. Here the CDR3 DNA reads TGCGCCAGCAGCCAAGGGACAGGGGAGGTCTATGGCTACACCTTC.

This clone was recorded a few times. The chain has TRBV19 and TRBJ1-1; D remains unclear. V lost 4 bases and J 1 base, leaving 13 bases between the germline ends. The length of the CDR3 is 15 residues. Germline loops: CDR1 LNHDA, CDR2 SQIVND (reference sequence). The CDR3 loop is CASSTNKDWNTEAFF. The CDR3, as DNA: TGTGCCAGTAGTACCAACAAAGATTGGAACACTGAAGCTTTCTTT.

CDR3 sequence (DNA): TGTGCCAGCAGCTTACAGGGGGCGCCCGGCTACACCTTC. Residues: CASSLQGAPGYTF. V and J are TRBV5-4 and TRBJ1-2; 9 bases are a match to TRBD1. V trimming: 2 bases; J trimming: 8 bases; junction bases outside the gene matches: 4. The CDR3 is made up of 13 amino acids. The germline V gene encodes CDR1 SGHNT and CDR2 YYREEE (reference sequence). Full variable domain (rest looked up from reference TRBV5-4 and TRBJ1-2): ETGVTQSPTHLIKTRGQQVTLRCSSQSGHNTVSWYQQALGQGPQFIFQYYREEENGRGNFPPRFSGLQFPNYSSELNVNALELDDSALYLCASSLQGAPGYTFGSGTRLTVV.

V gene TRBV7-2 combines with J gene TRBJ1-6, with D possibly being TRBD1 (6 bases). CDR3 length: 16 amino acids. V was shortened by 1 base and J by 7 bases, with 14 bases between the two germline ends. Germline-derived CDR1 and CDR2 are SGHTA and FQGNSA. The CDR3 region is CASSLGQGRVNSPLHF. CDR3 coding DNA: TGTGCCAGCAGCTTAGGGCAGGGGAGAGTGAATTCACCCCTCCACTTT.

V and J are TRBV28 and TRBJ2-5; no reliable D call. This CDR3 region has 11 residues. Germline V gives CDR1 MDHEN, CDR2 SYDVKM. Trimming removed 5 bases from V and 8 bases from J, with 9 bases in between. The CDR3, as DNA: TGTGCCAGCAGTAGCCCTAAAACCCAGTACTTC. This encodes CASSSPKTQYF.

The gene calls are TRBV7-9 and TRBJ1-2, with a possible D match to TRBD1 (5 bases). The CDR3 spans 14 residues. Germline CDR1 is SEHNR and CDR2 is FQNEAQ (reference sequence). Trimming pared 2 bases from V and 3 bases from J, leaving 10 bases between. The CDR3 here is CASSLPGEDYGYTF. The CDR3 nucleotides are TGTGCCAGCAGCTTACCGGGGGAGGACTATGGCTACACCTTC.

The chain couples TRBV6-6 to TRBJ1-5, with a tentative D call TRBD1 (6 bases). V was trimmed by 5 bases and J by 9 bases, leaving 14 bases between them. Germline-derived CDR1 and CDR2 are MNHNY and SVGAGI (reference sequence). This CDR3 region has 13 residues. The CDR3 DNA reads as TGTGCCAGCAGTCCAGGGGATGAAACGCCCCAGCATTTT. It codes for CASSPGDETPQHF.

The rearrangement links TRBV28 to TRBJ2-3, with D unclear. CDR3 length: 12 residues. Trimming pared 9 bases from V and 7 bases from J, leaving 14 bases between. Germline V lookup: CDR1 MDHEN, CDR2 SYDVKM. In nucleotides, the CDR3 is TGTGCCAGTAATAGCCCCTCTCATACGCAGTATTTT. Protein: CASNSPSHTQYF.